Listed here are 2 T cell receptor beta chains from one sample, sequenced in a study of blood T cell repertoires in COVID-19. The data were produced by immunoSEQ multiplex PCR, yet TCRdb's version contains in-frame clones alone and is incomplete. The profile shows around 190,000 clones, 89% of them singletons. What was sequenced was peripheral blood. Receptors originate from a man aged 18 to 29 who had recovered from COVID-19.

The V gene is TRBV19, the J gene TRBJ2-1; TRBD2 matches at 7 bases. Germline CDR1 reads LNHDA; CDR2 reads SQIVND (reference sequence). The V segment lost 8 bases and the J segment 7 bases; nucleotides outside the gene matches: 11. The CDR3 has 14 amino acids. This CDR3 reads CASQKRTRLNEQFF. The CDR3 DNA reads TGTGCCAGTCAAAAGAGGACTAGACTTAATGAGCAGTTCTTC.

This clone was picked up one time. V is TRBV3-1 (or the pseudogene TRBV3-2) and J is TRBJ1-4, with D possibly matching TRBD1 (6 bases). V lost 4 bases, J lost 7 bases, and 19 bases lay in between. CDR1 is LGHDT and CDR2 is YNNKEL in the germline V gene (reference sequence). The CDR3 runs to 16 residues. Here the CDR3 reads CASSRSGRGQGEKLFF. The CDR3 DNA is TGTGCCAGCAGCCGTTCCGGGCGGGGGCAAGGTGAAAAACTGTTTTTT.